What follows describes a single T cell receptor beta chain. The data were taken from a study of blood T cell repertoires in COVID-19. On the study more broadly: Italy, Spain and the United States were the sources of the convalescent and acute COVID-19 samples.

The protocol was immunoSEQ multiplex PCR, while the TCRdb copy is restricted to in-frame clones and leaves out a portion. This sample carries 270,000 or so clones, roughly 84% of them seen once, and the ten largest clones take less than 4%. J gave up 4 bases and V 6 bases, and 11 bases lay outside the gene matches. CDR1 is SGHTA and CDR2 is FQGNSA in the germline V gene. This CDR3 is built from 16 residues. This chain uses TRBV7-2 with TRBJ2-2; 7 bases line up with TRBD1. The receptor was isolated from a woman between 18 and 30 years old with acute or convalescent COVID-19. The sample taken for sequencing was peripheral blood. The DNA of the CDR3 is TGTGCCAGCAGAAACCAGCCCGGGACAGCCACCGGGGAGCTGTTTTTT. It specifies CASRNQPGTATGELFF.